This T cell receptor beta chain stems from a study of T cell clonality in common variable immunodeficiency. The sample holds many counts of this clone. The antigen remains undetermined. Coverage ceases 3 residues before the CDR3 finishes, and the germline J gene fills in the end. Points from the study as a whole: Compared with healthy controls, CVID subjects showed increased TCRbeta clonality, mostly in about a third.

Equal genomic DNA amounts from CVID and control samples were sequenced. Sequencing was performed with immunoSEQ multiplex PCR; in TCRdb, only in-frame clones are kept and a portion is missing. The record shows tens of thousands of clones for this sample, with no singletons present. The CDR3 extends over 16 amino acids. Germline V lookup: CDR1 DFQATT, CDR2 SNEGSKA (reference sequence). V was shortened by 3 bases and J by 1 base, with 18 bases between the two germline ends. Specimen: peripheral blood mononuclear cells. The receptor was isolated from a person aged 18 to 75 in good health. V usage is TRBV20-1 and J usage is TRBJ1-1, with D hard to call. CDR3 DNA (partial): TGCAGTGCTAGCCTCCGTCCCGCCCCCAGGAACACTGAA. Protein: CSASLRPAPRNTE. The whole CDR3 region reads CSASLRPAPRNTEAFF.